This T cell receptor beta chain was recovered during a study of early T cells in non-severe SARS-CoV-2 infection. This clonotype was seen at least ten times. What it binds is unknown. V lost 1 base to trimming and J lost 5 bases; unmatched junction nucleotides: 10. This CDR3 comprises 16 residues. Germline V gene lookup returns CDR1 LGHNA and CDR2 YSLEER. The study's findings and limits: VDJdb matches were skewed toward anti-spike CD8 T cell responses.

MiXCR, run by TCRdb on the 5' RACE reads, gives a single entry per CDR3 protein. There are about 52,000 distinct CDR3 sequences in the sample; approximately 10% occur only once, and under 15% lies in the top ten. V is TRBV4-3 and J is TRBJ2-7, with 8 bases lining up with TRBD1. Material for sequencing was whole blood. This receptor was taken from an adult who was a healthcare worker with PCR-confirmed SARS-CoV-2 infection or an uninfected control (not recorded which). For the CDR3, the DNA is TGCGCCAGCAGCCAAGGGGTAGGGCAGGGGGCCAACGAGCAGTACTTC. It translates to CASSQGVGQGANEQYF.